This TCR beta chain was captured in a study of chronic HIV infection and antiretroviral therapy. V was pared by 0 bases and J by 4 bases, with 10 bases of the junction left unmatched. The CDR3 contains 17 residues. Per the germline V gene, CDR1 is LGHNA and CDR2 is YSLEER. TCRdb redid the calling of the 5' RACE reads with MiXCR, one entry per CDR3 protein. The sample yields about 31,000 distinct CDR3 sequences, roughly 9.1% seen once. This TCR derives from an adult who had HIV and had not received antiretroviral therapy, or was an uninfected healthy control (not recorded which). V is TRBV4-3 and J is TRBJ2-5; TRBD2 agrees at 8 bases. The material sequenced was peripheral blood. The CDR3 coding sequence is TGCGCCAGCAGCCAAGATCTTAACGGGGGGGCCGGAGAGACCCAGTACTTC. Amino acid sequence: CASSQDLNGGAGETQYF.